Presented here are 6 T cell receptor beta chains from one specimen sequenced in a study of immune characterization of retroperitoneal liposarcoma. MiXCR, run by TCRdb on the PCR reads, gives a single entry per CDR3 protein. The data contain around 19,000 distinct CDR3 sequences, around two fifths of them singletons. The sequenced sample consisted of blood. The receptors originated from a male donor with retroperitoneal liposarcoma.

Ten or more counts support this clonotype. This CDR3 reads CASSDRSYEQFF. The CDR3 coding sequence is TGTGCCAGCAGTGACAGGTCCTACGAGCAGTTCTTC. The V call is TRBV12-3 or TRBV12-4, the J call TRBJ2-1, with D perhaps matching TRBD1 (6 bases). There are 12 residues in the CDR3. Trimming left V 5 bases short and J 10 bases short, with 12 bases between.

Relative to its sample, this clonotype is medium-sized. The V call is TRBV7-6, the J call TRBJ2-1; 7 bases agree with TRBD2. Germline V gene lookup returns CDR1 SGHVS and CDR2 FNYEAQ. Germline trimming cut 1 base from V and 13 bases from J; bases unmatched to any gene: 10. This CDR3 has 14 residues. Here the CDR3 reads CASSLEVVLAEQFF. CDR3 bases: TGTGCCAGCAGCTTAGAGGTGGTTCTAGCGGAACAGTTCTTC.

The chain carries TRBV6-2 or TRBV6-3 and TRBJ2-1; TRBD2 might be the D (6 bases). V shed 6 bases and J shed 3 bases, with 21 bases lying between them. The CDR3 has 17 amino acids. Germline lookup yields CDR1 MNHEY and CDR2 SVGEGT. The CDR3 loop is CASRYSPSSGIYNEQFF. For the CDR3, the DNA is TGTGCCAGCAGGTACAGCCCAAGTAGCGGAATCTACAATGAGCAGTTCTTC.

There are a few counts of this clonotype. The genes are TRBV12-3 or TRBV12-4 and TRBJ1-5, with 10 positions matching TRBD1. This CDR3 is 14 amino acids long. The junction had 3 bases not matched to a gene; V was cut back by 6 bases and J by 4 bases. The CDR3 sequence is CASRPGQGNQPQHF. The CDR3 DNA reads TGTGCCAGCAGACCGGGACAGGGGAATCAGCCCCAGCATTTT.

This clonotype appeared many times. This rearrangement joins TRBV12-3 or TRBV12-4 to TRBJ2-1; 7 bases align to TRBD1. The CDR3 covers 13 residues. Trimming removed 10 bases from V and 5 bases from J; junction bases left unmatched: 8. The CDR3 sequence: CAIFSTGNNEQFF. The CDR3, as DNA: TGTGCCATCTTTTCGACAGGGAACAATGAGCAGTTCTTC.

The chain recombines TRBV12-3 or TRBV12-4 with TRBJ2-2; D perhaps matches TRBD2 (6 bases). The V and J ends lost 5 bases and 5 bases respectively, with 18 bases between them. This CDR3 has 16 residues. The CDR3 DNA reads TGTGCCAGCAGTCCGGGGGTAGAGGTTAAAACCGGGGAGCTGTTTTTT. Protein product: CASSPGVEVKTGELFF.